This TCR beta chain was profiled in a study of blood T cell repertoires in COVID-19. For the study at large: Some COVID-19 samples were acute and others convalescent; all came from the United States, Italy and Spain.

Germline assignment: CDR1 PRHDT and CDR2 FYEKMQ (reference sequence). The CDR3 has 16 amino acids. V lost 0 bases to trimming and J lost 0 bases; unmatched junction nucleotides: 0. Some clones are missing from TCRdb's copy, which holds only in-frame ones; the method was immunoSEQ multiplex PCR. The sample lists about 46,000 clones; 88% were seen once. Sequencing was carried out using peripheral blood. V and J are TRBV13 and TRBJ1-3, with 9 bases identical to TRBD1. This TCR was recovered from a man between 50 and 59 years old with active COVID-19. Here the CDR3 DNA reads TGTGCCAGCAGCTTAGGGGGACAGGGCTCTGGAAACACCATATATTTT. This codes for CASSLGGQGSGNTIYF.